These 15 T cell receptor beta chains share one sample of origin, sequenced in a study of cytomegalovirus exposure and HLA in healthy donors. PCR amplification relied on 60 Vbeta primers (plus 13 Jbeta primers). Assay used: immunoSEQ multiplex PCR; TCRdb lists only in-frame clones, some missing. The sample lists some 150,000 clones; roughly 87% were seen once. Input material: PBMCs. Every receptor here comes from a man younger than 40 in good health and CMV-seropositive.

This rearrangement joins TRBV5-5 to TRBJ2-7, with D uncertain. The CDR3 sequence is 14 residues long. In germline, CDR1 is SGHKS, CDR2 YYEKEE (reference sequence). V shed 4 bases and J shed 1 base, with 12 bases lying between them. The CDR3 bases are TGTGCCAGCAGCGCTGTTGCGGCGTCCTACGAGCAGTACTTC. Translation: CASSAVAASYEQYF.

This clone has just a few counts. The chain uses TRBV18 and TRBJ2-3, with 9 bases that match TRBD2. The trim removed 2 bases at V and 6 bases at J, leaving 3 bases unmatched. The CDR3 contains 14 residues. Germline V CDR1 and CDR2: KGHSH, LQKENI. The CDR3 spells CASSPGSGGDTQYF. The CDR3 DNA sequence: TGTGCCAGCTCACCAGGTAGCGGGGGCGATACGCAGTATTTT. Together with reference TRBV18 and TRBJ2-3, the CDR3 gives the full variable domain: NAGVMQNPRHLVRRRGQEARLRCSPMKGHSHVYWYRQLPEEGLKFMVYLQKENIIDESGMPKERFSAEFPKEGPSILRIQQVVRGDSAAYFCASSPGSGGDTQYFGPGTRLTVL.

V is TRBV30 and J is TRBJ1-3, with 7 nucleotides matching TRBD1. Trimming at V came to 5 bases and at J to 1 base, leaving 2 bases not matched to a gene. CDR1 and CDR2 (germline): GTSNPN, SVGIG (reference sequence). There are 13 residues in the CDR3. The CDR3 DNA follows: TGTGCCTGGGCAGGGGGTTCTGGAAACACCATATATTTT. Translated, it gives CAWAGGSGNTIYF.

CDR3 sequence reads: CASSQDIRLEDIRADTQYF. The DNA of the CDR3 is TGCGCCAGCAGCCAAGACATCCGACTAGAGGATATCCGGGCAGATACGCAGTATTTT. The chain is built from TRBV4-3 and TRBJ2-3, with a weak D call TRBD2 (6 bases). The CDR3 extends over 19 amino acids. The V gene's germline CDR1 is LGHNA and CDR2 YSLEER. Trimming stripped 0 bases from V and 4 bases from J, with 23 bases between.

CDR3 sequence: CAWSQVVGLENTIYF. CDR3 in DNA: TGTGCCTGGAGCCAGGTAGTAGGCCTGGAAAACACCATATATTTT. This chain links TRBV30 with TRBJ1-3; D not resolved. The CDR3 spans 15 residues. The V end lost 3 bases, the J end lost 6 bases, and 18 bases lay between the germline ends. In germline, CDR1 is GTSNPN, CDR2 SVGIG (reference sequence). The variable domain in full, with the rest retrieved from reference TRBV30 and TRBJ1-3, is SQTIHQWPATLVQPVGSPLSLECTVEGTSNPNLYWYRQAAGRGLQLLFYSVGIGQISSEVPQNLSASRPQDRQFILSSKKLLLSDSGFYLCAWSQVVGLENTIYFGEGSWLTVV.

The V gene is TRBV7-7, the J gene TRBJ2-1; 10 positions match TRBD2. The CDR3 spans 18 residues. Germline trimming cut 1 base from V and 3 bases from J; bases unmatched to any gene: 9. Germline CDR1 SSHAT, CDR2 FNYEAQ (reference sequence). CDR3 DNA: TGTGCCAGCAGCTTAGAACCAGGCGGACTAGCGGTCTACAATGAGCAGTTCTTC. It encodes CASSLEPGGLAVYNEQFF.

A few counts support this clone. V gene TRBV5-1 combines with J gene TRBJ1-2; no reliable D call. This CDR3 has 16 amino acids. In germline, CDR1 is SGHRS, CDR2 YFSETQ. V was clipped by 1 base and J by 4 bases, with 17 bases between them. In DNA, the CDR3 is TGCGCCAGCAGCTTGCTATCAGGTCCCATGAGCTATGGCTACACCTTC. Its protein product is CASSLLSGPMSYGYTF.

CDR3 nucleotide sequence: TGCGCCAGCAGCCAAGGGTGGACTTCGTACGAGCAGTACTTC. It yields the protein CASSQGWTSYEQYF. The genes are TRBV4-3 and TRBJ2-7; perhaps TRBD2 as D (5 bases). The germline gives CDR1 LGHNA, CDR2 YSLEER. The V end was cut by 1 base, the J end by 4 bases, with 11 bases between. The CDR3 is 14 residues long.

The CDR3 loop reads CASIRQGASRTEAFF. The CDR3 DNA follows: TGTGCCAGCATAAGACAGGGGGCTTCGAGGACTGAAGCTTTCTTT. The V and J genes are TRBV28 and TRBJ1-1; 10 positions agree with TRBD1. The CDR3 extends over 15 amino acids. Germline V CDR1 and CDR2: MDHEN, SYDVKM. After removal of 7 bases from V and 5 bases from J, the junction contained 10 bases not matched to a gene.

The chain employs TRBV4-1 and TRBJ2-5; D is unclear. V lost 0 bases and J 5 bases, leaving 4 bases between the germline ends. Per the germline V gene, CDR1 is MGHRA and CDR2 is YSYEKL. This CDR3 is built from 12 residues. The CDR3 region has the DNA TGCGCCAGCAGCCAAGAGCGGGAGACCCAGTACTTC. Translating gives CASSQERETQYF.

The chain is built from TRBV4-1 and TRBJ2-5; 11 nucleotides match TRBD2. Trimming cost V 4 bases and J 4 bases; bases outside gene matches: 5. The CDR3 has 15 amino acids. Germline-derived CDR1 and CDR2 are MGHRA and YSYEKL. The CDR3 nucleotides are TGCGCCAGCAGCCCCTTAGCGGGGGGGCTAGAGACCCAGTACTTC. As protein: CASSPLAGGLETQYF.

The V and J genes are TRBV21-1 and TRBJ2-3; whether TRBD2, the table's D call, matches the DNA was not checked. TRBV21-1 is tagged as a pseudogene. The length of the CDR3 is 17 residues. The CDR3 region has the DNA TGTGCCAGCAGCAGAGGACTAGCGGGAGTTGGGACAGATACGCAGTATTTT. As protein: CASSRGLAGVGTDTQYF.

The chain is built from TRBV14 and TRBJ2-7, with D possibly being TRBD2 (5 bases). The CDR3 spans 14 residues. Trimming shortened V by 3 bases and J by 3 bases, and 12 bases separated the two germline ends. Germline CDR1 reads SGHDN; CDR2 reads FVKESK. Written as DNA, the CDR3 is TGTGCCAGCAGCCATCACACGGGATACTACGAGCAGTACTTC. Amino acid sequence: CASSHHTGYYEQYF.

This clone was counted a single time. The J gene is TRBJ2-5, the V gene TRBV2; 16 positions match TRBD2. Germline loops: CDR1 SNHLY, CDR2 FYNNEI. The CDR3 length is 16 residues. The J segment lost 9 bases and the V segment lost 7 bases, leaving 11 bases of the junction unmatched. The CDR3 sequence: CASNTAGLAGGRAQYF. The CDR3 DNA reads TGTGCCAGCAATACCGCGGGACTAGCGGGGGGGCGCGCCCAGTACTTC.

The chain couples TRBV18 to TRBJ2-4, with D unresolved. Trimming took 4 bases from V and 5 from J, leaving 9 bases between them. Germline loops: CDR1 KGHSH, CDR2 LQKENI. CDR3 length: 13 residues. The CDR3 DNA sequence: TGTGCCAGCTCACTTACTATTGAAAACATTCAGTACTTC. This sequence encodes CASSLTIENIQYF.